The clone carrying this TCR beta chain was seen at least ten times. What it recognizes is unknown. The sample originates from a study of T-cell reconstitution after alpha-beta-depleted transplantation in children. Notes on the study in general: One year after transplant, T-cell counts and diversity came mostly from newly produced T cells. About two months after transplant, alpha-beta T cells reportedly came from several hundred expanded graft clones.

As it was prepared, the TCRbeta library received unique molecular identifiers. TCRdb re-analysed the PCR reads in MiXCR, keeping a single row per CDR3 protein. Among roughly 120,000 distinct CDR3 sequences, over 9% were seen once, and the ten largest hold less than 40%. V shed 6 bases, J shed 6 bases, and the junction held 9 bases outside the gene matches. The CDR3 is made up of 14 amino acids. Looked up from germline, CDR1 is MDHEN and CDR2 is SYDVKM. This clonotype originated in a boy aged 2 to 10 with acute lymphoblastic leukemia, due to receive a stem cell transplant. The starting material was PBMCs, obtained before TCRalphabeta/CD19-depleted stem cell transplant. The rearrangement links TRBV28 to TRBJ2-3; 7 bases are shared with TRBD1. CDR3 coding DNA: TGTGCCAGCAGCCCCCCAGGGACAGCGGATACGCAGTATTTT. Protein sequence: CASSPPGTADTQYF.